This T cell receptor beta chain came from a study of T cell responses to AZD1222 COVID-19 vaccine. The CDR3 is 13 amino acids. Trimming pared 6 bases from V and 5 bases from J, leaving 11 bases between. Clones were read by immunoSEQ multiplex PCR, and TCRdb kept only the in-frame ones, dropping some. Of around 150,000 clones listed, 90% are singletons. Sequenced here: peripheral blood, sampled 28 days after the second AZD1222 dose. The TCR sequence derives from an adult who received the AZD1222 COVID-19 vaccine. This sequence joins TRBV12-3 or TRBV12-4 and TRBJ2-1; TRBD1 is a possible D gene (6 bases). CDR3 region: CASSRQVNNEQFF. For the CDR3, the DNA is TGTGCCAGCAGCCGACAGGTGAACAATGAGCAGTTCTTC.